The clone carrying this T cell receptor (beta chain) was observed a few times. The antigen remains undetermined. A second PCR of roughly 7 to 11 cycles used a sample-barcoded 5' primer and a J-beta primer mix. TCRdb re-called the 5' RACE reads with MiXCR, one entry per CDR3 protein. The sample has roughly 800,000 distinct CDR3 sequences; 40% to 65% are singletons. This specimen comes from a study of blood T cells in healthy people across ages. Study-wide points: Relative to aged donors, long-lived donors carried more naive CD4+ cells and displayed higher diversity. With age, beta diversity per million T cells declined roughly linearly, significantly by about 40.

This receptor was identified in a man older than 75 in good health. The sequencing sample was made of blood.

The CDR3 DNA reads as TGTGCCAGCAGCCAATACCCAGAATATGGGAACGCGTATTTT. Translation gives CASSQYPEYGNAYF. V is TRBV14 and J is TRBJ2-3; no clear D gene. Germline CDR1 SGHDN, CDR2 FVKESK. Trimming took off 2 bases at V and 14 bases at J, with 20 bases between the two ends. The CDR3 spans 14 residues.